This T cell receptor beta chain derives from a study of regulatory T cells in long-lasting Graves disease. At the level of the study: Persistence in Graves' disease denoted antithyroid drug use beyond 5 years alongside positive TSH receptor antibodies.

This clonotype has more than one count but fewer than ten. Its antigen is still unknown. Investigators prepared the TCR beta libraries by applying iRepertoire HTBI primers and Arm-PCR of CDR3 regions. TCRdb re-called the multiplex PCR reads with MiXCR, one entry per CDR3 protein. The sample lists about 460,000 distinct CDR3 sequences, 22% occurring once. Broader study findings: Whereas around 970 public clonotypes were shared by new patients, persistent patients shared more, at a few thousand.

The time point denotes: persistent/refractory GD, antithyroid drugs over 5 years with positive TRAb. With RNA extracted from PBMCs as input, the TCR library was made. The source was peripheral blood mononuclear cells (PBMCs), collected when the disease was refractory, from a patient treated with antithyroid drugs. This receptor was taken from a female donor with Graves disease.

CDR3 sequence: CAWSGISDNQPQHF. The CDR3 nucleotides read TGTGCCTGGAGCGGGATTTCTGATAATCAGCCCCAGCATTTT. The chain carries TRBV30 and TRBJ1-5; D is unclear. The germline gives CDR1 GTSNPN, CDR2 SVGIG (reference sequence). Trimming pared 3 bases from V and 4 bases from J, leaving 13 bases between. This CDR3 spans 14 amino acids.